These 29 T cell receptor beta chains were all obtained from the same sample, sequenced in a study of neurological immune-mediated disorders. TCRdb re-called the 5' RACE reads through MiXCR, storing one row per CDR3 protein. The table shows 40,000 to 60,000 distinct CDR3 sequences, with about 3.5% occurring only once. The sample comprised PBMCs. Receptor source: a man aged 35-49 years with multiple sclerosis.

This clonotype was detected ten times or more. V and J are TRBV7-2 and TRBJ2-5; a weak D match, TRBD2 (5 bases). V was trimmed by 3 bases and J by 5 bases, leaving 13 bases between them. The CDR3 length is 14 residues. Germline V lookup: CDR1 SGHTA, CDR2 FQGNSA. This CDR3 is CASSLRVRAETQYF. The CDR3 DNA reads TGTGCCAGCAGCTTGAGGGTCCGGGCGGAGACCCAGTACTTC.

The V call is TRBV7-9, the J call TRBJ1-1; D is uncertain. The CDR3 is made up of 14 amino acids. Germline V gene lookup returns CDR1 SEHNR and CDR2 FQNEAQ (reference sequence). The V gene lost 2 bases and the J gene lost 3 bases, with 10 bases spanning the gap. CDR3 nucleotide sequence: TGTGCCAGCAGCTTACGGATGCCGGACACTGAAGCTTTCTTT. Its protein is CASSLRMPDTEAFF.

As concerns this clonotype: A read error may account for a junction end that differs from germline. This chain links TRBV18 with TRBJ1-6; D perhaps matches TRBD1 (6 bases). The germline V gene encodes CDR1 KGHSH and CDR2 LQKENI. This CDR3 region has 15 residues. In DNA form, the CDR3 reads TGTGCCAGCTCACCAGGGCCAGGGGTTGGTTCACCCCTCAACTTT. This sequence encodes CASSPGPGVGSPLNF.

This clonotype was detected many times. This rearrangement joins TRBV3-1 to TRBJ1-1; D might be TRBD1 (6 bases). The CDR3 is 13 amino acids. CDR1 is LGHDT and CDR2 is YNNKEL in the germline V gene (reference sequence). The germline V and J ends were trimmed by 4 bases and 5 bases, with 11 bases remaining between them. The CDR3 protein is CASSPGGATEAFF. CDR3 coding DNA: TGTGCCAGCAGCCCTGGGGGCGCGACTGAAGCTTTCTTT.

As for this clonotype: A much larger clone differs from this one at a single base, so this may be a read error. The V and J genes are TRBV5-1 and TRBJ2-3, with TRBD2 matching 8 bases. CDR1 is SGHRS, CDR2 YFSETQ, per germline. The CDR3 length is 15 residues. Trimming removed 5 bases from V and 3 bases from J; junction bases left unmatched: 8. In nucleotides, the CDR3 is TGCGCCAGCAGAACCCCGGGACTAGGGACAGATACGCAGTATTTT. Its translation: CASRTPGLGTDTQYF. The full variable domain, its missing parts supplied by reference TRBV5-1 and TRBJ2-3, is KAGVTQTPRYLIKTRGQQVTLSCSPISGHRSVSWYQQTPGQGLQFLFEYFSETQRNKGNFPGRFSGRQFSNSRSEMNVSTLELGDSALYLCASRTPGLGTDTQYFGPGTRLTVL.

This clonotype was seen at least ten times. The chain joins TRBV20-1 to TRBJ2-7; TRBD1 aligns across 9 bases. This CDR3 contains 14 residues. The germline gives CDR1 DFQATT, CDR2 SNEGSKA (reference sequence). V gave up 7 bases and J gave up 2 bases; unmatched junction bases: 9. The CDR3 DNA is TGCAGTGGGAGCCCGACAGGGGGTACCTACGAGCAGTACTTC. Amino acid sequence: CSGSPTGGTYEQYF.

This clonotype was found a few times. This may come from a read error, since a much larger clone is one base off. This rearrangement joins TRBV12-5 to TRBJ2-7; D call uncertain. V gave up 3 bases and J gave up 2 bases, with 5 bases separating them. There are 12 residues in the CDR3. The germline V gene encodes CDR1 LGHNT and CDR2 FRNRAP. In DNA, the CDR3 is TGTGCTAGTGGTTTTAGTGCCTACGAGCAGTACTTC. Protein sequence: CASGFSAYEQYF.

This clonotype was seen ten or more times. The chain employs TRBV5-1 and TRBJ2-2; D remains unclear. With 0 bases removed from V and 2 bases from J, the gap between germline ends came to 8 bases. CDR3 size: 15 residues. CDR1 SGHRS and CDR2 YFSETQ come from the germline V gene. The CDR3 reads CASSLVELNTGELFF. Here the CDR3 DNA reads TGCGCCAGCAGCTTGGTGGAACTTAACACCGGGGAGCTGTTTTTT.

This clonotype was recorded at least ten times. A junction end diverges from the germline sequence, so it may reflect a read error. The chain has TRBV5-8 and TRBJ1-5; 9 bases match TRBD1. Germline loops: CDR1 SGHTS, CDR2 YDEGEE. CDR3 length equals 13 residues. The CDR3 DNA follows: TGTGCCACCGAACAGGGGGCCGGACAGCCCCAGAATTTT. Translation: CATEQGAGQPQNF.

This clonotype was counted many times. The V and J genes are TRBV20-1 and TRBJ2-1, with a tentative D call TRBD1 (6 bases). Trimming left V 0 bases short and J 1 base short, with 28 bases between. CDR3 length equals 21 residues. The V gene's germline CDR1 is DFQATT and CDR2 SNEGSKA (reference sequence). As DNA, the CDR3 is TGCAGTGCTAGAGAGTTAAGCAAACCGGGTAAGGGGGTGGTGTCCTACAATGAGCAGTTCTTC. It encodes CSARELSKPGKGVVSYNEQFF.

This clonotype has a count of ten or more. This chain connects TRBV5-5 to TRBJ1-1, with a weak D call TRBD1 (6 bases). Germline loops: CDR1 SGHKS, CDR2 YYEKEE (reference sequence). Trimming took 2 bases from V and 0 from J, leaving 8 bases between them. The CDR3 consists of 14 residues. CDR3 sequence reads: CASSFGQLNTEAFF. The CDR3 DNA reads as TGTGCCAGCAGCTTTGGACAGCTGAACACTGAAGCTTTCTTT.

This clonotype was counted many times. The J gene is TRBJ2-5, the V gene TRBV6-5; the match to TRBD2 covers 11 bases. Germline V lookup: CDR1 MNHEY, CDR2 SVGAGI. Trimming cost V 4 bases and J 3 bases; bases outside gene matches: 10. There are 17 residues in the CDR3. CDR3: CASSFSLTSGDKETQYF. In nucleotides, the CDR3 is TGTGCCAGCAGTTTCTCCTTGACTAGCGGGGATAAAGAGACCCAGTACTTC.

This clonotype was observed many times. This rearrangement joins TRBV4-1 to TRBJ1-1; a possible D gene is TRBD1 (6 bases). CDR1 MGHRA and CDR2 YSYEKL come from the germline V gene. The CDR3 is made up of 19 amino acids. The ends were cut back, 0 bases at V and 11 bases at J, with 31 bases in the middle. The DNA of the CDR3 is TGCGCCAGCAGCCAAGATTTAGTGGGGGGCGCGGGGGGTAGGGTATTGGCTTTCTTT. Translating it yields CASSQDLVGGAGGRVLAFF.

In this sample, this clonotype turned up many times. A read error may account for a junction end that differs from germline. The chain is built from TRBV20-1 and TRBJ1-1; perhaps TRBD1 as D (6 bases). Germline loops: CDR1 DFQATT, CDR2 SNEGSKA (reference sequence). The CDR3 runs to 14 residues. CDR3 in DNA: TGCAGTGCCAGAGGGGGGGCATCGGACACTGAAGCTTTCTTT. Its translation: CSARGGASDTEAFF.

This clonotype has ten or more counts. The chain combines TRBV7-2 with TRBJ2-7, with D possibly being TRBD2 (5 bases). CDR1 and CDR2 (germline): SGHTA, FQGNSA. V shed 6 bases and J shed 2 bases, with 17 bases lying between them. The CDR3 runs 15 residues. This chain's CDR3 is CASSLRRHGTYEQYF. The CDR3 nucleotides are TGTGCCAGCAGTTTAAGGAGGCACGGAACCTACGAGCAGTACTTC.

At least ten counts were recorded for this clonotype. CDR3 sequence: CASSIGKGSGGWAGELFF. The DNA of the CDR3 is TGTGCCAGCAGCATAGGGAAAGGCAGCGGGGGATGGGCCGGGGAGCTGTTTTTT. This sequence joins TRBV7-8 and TRBJ2-2; the match to TRBD2 covers 8 bases. The CDR3 totals 18 residues. CDR1 and CDR2 (germline): SGHVS, FQNEAQ. V was clipped by 5 bases and J by 6 bases; unmatched bases: 17.

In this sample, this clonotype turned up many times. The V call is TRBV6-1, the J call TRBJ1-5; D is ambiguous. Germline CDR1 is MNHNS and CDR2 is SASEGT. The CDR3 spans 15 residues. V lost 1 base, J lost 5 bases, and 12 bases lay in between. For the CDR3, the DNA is TGTGCCAGCAGTGAAGTTGCAGGAAGGGATCAGCCCCAGCATTTT. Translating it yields CASSEVAGRDQPQHF.

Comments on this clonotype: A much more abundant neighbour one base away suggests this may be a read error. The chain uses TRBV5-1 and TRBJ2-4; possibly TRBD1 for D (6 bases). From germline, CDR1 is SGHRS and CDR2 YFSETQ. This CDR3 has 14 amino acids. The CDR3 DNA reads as TGCGCCAGCAGCTTGTCAGGGGAAAAAAAAATTCAGTACTTC. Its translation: CASSLSGEKKIQYF. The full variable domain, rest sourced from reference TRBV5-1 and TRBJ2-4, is KAGVTQTPRYLIKTRGQQVTLSCSPISGHRSVSWYQQTPGQGLQFLFEYFSETQRNKGNFPGRFSGRQFSNSRSEMNVSTLELGDSALYLCASSLSGEKKIQYFGAGTRLSVL.

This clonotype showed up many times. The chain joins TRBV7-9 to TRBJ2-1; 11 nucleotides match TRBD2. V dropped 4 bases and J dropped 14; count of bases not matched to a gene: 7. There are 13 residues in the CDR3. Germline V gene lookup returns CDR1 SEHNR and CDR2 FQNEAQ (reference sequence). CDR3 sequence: CASSSPGLAVEFF. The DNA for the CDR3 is TGTGCCAGCAGCTCGCCGGGACTAGCGGTTGAGTTCTTC. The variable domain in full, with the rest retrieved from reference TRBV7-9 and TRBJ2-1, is DTGVSQNPRHKITKRGQNVTFRCDPISEHNRLYWYRQTLGQGPEFLTYFQNEAQLEKSRLLSDRFSAERPKGSFSTLEIQRTEQGDSAMYLCASSSPGLAVEFFGPGTRLTVL.

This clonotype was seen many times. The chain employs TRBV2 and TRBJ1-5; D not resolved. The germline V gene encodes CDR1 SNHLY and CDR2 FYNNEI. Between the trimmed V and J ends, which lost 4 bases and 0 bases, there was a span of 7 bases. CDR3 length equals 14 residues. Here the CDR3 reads CASSGVYSNQPQHF. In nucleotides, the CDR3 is TGTGCCAGCAGTGGGGTGTATAGCAATCAGCCCCAGCATTTT.

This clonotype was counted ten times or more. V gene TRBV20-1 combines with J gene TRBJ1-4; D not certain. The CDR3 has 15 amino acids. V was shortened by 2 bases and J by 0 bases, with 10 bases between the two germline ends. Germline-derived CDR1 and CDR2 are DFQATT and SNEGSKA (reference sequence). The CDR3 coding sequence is TGCAGTGCTAGAATGACCACTGCAACTAATGAAAAACTGTTTTTT. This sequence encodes CSARMTTATNEKLFF.

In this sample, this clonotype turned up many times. CDR3 coding DNA: TGTGCCAGCGGGGGACTAGCGGGGTTAAACACCGGGGAGCTGTTTTTT. Its protein product is CASGGLAGLNTGELFF. J is TRBJ2-2 and V is TRBV9, with 13 bases matching TRBD2. Germline-derived CDR1 and CDR2 are SGDLS and YYNGEE. Trimming cost V 7 bases and J 2 bases; bases outside gene matches: 5. This CDR3 spans 16 amino acids.

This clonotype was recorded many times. This chain's CDR3 is CASSPPGAIGNEQFF. CDR3 in DNA: TGTGCCAGCAGTCCCCCGGGGGCAATTGGGAATGAGCAGTTCTTC. The chain joins TRBV28 to TRBJ2-1; D possibly uses TRBD1 or TRBD2 (6 bases each). Germline V gives CDR1 MDHEN, CDR2 SYDVKM. The germline V and J ends were trimmed by 5 bases and 7 bases, with 18 bases remaining between them. The CDR3 is 15 amino acids.

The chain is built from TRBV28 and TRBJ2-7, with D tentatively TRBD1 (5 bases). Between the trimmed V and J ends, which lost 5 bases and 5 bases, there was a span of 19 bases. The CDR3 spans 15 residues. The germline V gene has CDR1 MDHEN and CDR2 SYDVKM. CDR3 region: CASSTERERGHEQYF. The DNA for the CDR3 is TGTGCCAGCAGTACGGAAAGGGAAAGGGGCCACGAGCAGTACTTC. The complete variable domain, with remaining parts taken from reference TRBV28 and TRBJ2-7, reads DVKVTQSSRYLVKRTGEKVFLECVQDMDHENMFWYRQDPGLGLRLIYFSYDVKMKEKGDIPEGYSVSREKKERFSLILESASTNQTSMYLCASSTERERGHEQYFGPGTRLTVT.

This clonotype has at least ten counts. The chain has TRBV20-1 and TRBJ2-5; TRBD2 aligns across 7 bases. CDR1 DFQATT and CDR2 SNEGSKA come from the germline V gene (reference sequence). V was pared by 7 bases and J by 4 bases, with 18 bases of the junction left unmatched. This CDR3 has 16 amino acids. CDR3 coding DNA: TGCAGTGTCAGACGGTTGGCGGGGGTATTTTCAGAGACCCAGTACTTC. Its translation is CSVRRLAGVFSETQYF.

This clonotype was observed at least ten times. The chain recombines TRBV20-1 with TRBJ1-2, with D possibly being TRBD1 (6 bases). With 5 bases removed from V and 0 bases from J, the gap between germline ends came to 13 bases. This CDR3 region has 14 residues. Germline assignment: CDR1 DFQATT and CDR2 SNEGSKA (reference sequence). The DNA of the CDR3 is TGCAGTGCTTCTGACAGGCGGACTAACTATGGCTACACCTTC. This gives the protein CSASDRRTNYGYTF.

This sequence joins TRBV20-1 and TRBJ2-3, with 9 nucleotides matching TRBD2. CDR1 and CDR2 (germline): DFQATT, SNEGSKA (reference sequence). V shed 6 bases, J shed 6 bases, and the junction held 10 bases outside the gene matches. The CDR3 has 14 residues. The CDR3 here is CSASARAGGDTQYF. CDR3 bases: TGCAGTGCGAGTGCACGGGCGGGGGGGGATACGCAGTATTTT.

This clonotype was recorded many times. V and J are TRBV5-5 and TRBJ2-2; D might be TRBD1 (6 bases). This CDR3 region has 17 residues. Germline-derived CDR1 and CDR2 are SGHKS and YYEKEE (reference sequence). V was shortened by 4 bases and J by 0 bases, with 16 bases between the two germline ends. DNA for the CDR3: TGTGCCAGCAGCCGATCCGGGACATCCGCGAACACCGGGGAGCTGTTTTTT. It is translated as CASSRSGTSANTGELFF.

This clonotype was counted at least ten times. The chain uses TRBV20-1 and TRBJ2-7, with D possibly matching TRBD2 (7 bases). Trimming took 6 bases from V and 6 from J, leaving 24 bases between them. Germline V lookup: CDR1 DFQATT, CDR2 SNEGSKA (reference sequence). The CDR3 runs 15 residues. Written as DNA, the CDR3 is TGCAGTGCCCCCGAAGAGACAGGCCGGGGGGCCGAGCAGTACTTC. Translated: CSAPEETGRGAEQYF.